The 14 T cell receptor beta chains reported below all come from one sample, sequenced in a study of OX40 agonist ivuxolimab in advanced cancers. Here immunoSEQ multiplex PCR was the method, and the copy in TCRdb shows in-frame clones only, minus some. The table shows about 160,000 clones, with roughly 92% occurring only once. Sequencing used CD4+ or CD8+ T cells sorted from blood, obtained in a trial of the OX40 agonist ivuxolimab. Receptors were obtained from an adult with an advanced solid tumor such as melanoma, head and neck, liver or kidney cancer.

This chain links TRBV5-8 with TRBJ1-1; tentatively, D is TRBD1 (5 bases). V dropped 5 bases and J dropped 5 bases, with 16 bases sitting between them. The CDR3 runs to 14 residues. CDR1 and CDR2 from the germline V gene are SGHTS and YDEGEE. CDR3 sequence reads: CASSFDRAGTEAFF. The CDR3, as DNA: TGTGCCAGCAGTTTTGACAGAGCGGGAACTGAAGCTTTCTTT.

The J gene is TRBJ2-2, the V gene TRBV7-3, with TRBD1 identical over 7 bases. CDR1 is SGHTA, CDR2 FQGTGA, per germline. J lost 0 bases, V lost 5 bases, and 6 bases had no gene match. The CDR3 covers 16 residues. CDR3 amino acids: CASSPTGVANTGELFF. The DNA for the CDR3 is TGTGCCAGCAGCCCTACAGGGGTTGCGAACACCGGGGAGCTGTTTTTT. The full variable domain, completed using reference TRBV7-3 and TRBJ2-2, is GAGVSQTPSNKVTEKGKYVELRCDPISGHTALYWYRQSLGQGPEFLIYFQGTGAADDSGLPNDRFFAVRPEGSVSTLKIQRTERGDSAVYLCASSPTGVANTGELFFGEGSRLTVL.

The chain joins TRBV19 to TRBJ2-6; 7 nucleotides match TRBD1. Trimming removed 0 bases from V and 1 base from J; junction bases left unmatched: 9. The length of the CDR3 is 19 residues. The germline V gene encodes CDR1 LNHDA and CDR2 SQIVND (reference sequence). CDR3 loop: CASSIDSPRQGSGANVLTF. CDR3 sequence (DNA): TGTGCCAGTAGTATAGATTCCCCTAGACAGGGATCTGGGGCCAACGTCCTGACTTTC.

The CDR3 sequence is CASSLDRGFYNEQFF. As DNA, the CDR3 is TGTGCCAGCAGCTTAGACAGGGGGTTTTACAATGAGCAGTTCTTC. The genes are TRBV5-6 and TRBJ2-1, with 9 bases fitting TRBD1. V trimming: 2 bases; J trimming: 4 bases; junction bases outside the gene matches: 4. Germline loops: CDR1 SGHDT, CDR2 YYEEEE. The length of the CDR3 is 15 residues.

The chain employs TRBV19 and TRBJ1-5; TRBD1 matches at 9 bases. The CDR3 is 18 residues long. The germline V gene encodes CDR1 LNHDA and CDR2 SQIVND (reference sequence). The V segment lost 0 bases and the J segment 0 bases; nucleotides outside the gene matches: 6. The CDR3 spells CASSIDRDRGYSNQPQHF. For the CDR3, the DNA is TGTGCCAGTAGTATAGATCGTGACAGGGGGTATAGCAATCAGCCCCAGCATTTT.

This sequence joins TRBV14 and TRBJ1-1; D possibly corresponds to TRBD1 (6 bases). Germline V gene sequence: CDR1 SGHDN, CDR2 FVKESK. V gave up 5 bases and J gave up 1 base, with 8 bases separating them. The CDR3 loop spans 13 amino acids. The CDR3 protein is CASSSQGNTEAFF. DNA of the CDR3: TGTGCCAGCAGCTCACAGGGGAACACTGAAGCTTTCTTT.

This clone is a singleton in its sample. This rearrangement joins TRBV6-5 to TRBJ1-1, with D possibly TRBD1 on 6 matching bases. Germline V gene lookup returns CDR1 MNHEY and CDR2 SVGAGI. CDR3 length equals 13 residues. The V and J ends lost 6 bases and 2 bases respectively, with 10 bases between them. Here the CDR3 DNA reads TGTGCCAGCAGCCTACAGGGTAACACTGAAGCTTTCTTT. This gives the protein CASSLQGNTEAFF.

The chain joins TRBV9 to TRBJ2-6; 8 bases align to TRBD1. The junction had 14 bases not matched to a gene; V was cut back by 0 bases and J by 0 bases. The CDR3 has 21 residues. CDR1 SGDLS and CDR2 YYNGEE come from the germline V gene. CDR3 in amino acids: CASSVGLKPGQVNSGANVLTF. The CDR3 nucleotides read TGTGCCAGCAGCGTAGGTTTAAAGCCGGGACAGGTTAACTCTGGGGCCAACGTCCTGACTTTC.

This sequence joins TRBV18 and TRBJ2-5, with D maybe TRBD1 (6 bases). Germline V CDR1 and CDR2: KGHSH, LQKENI. The CDR3 length is 14 residues. Trimming cost V 0 bases and J 5 bases, with 10 bases left between them. The CDR3 reads CASSPPAQGETQYF. As DNA, the CDR3 is TGTGCCAGCTCACCACCCGCCCAGGGGGAGACCCAGTACTTC.

This clone was observed once. The chain employs TRBV7-2 and TRBJ2-7, with D tentatively TRBD2 (6 bases). V lost 8 bases to trimming and J lost 7 bases, with 24 bases between them. Germline CDR1 is SGHTA and CDR2 is FQGNSA. CDR3 length equals 15 residues. As DNA, the CDR3 is TGTGCCAGCGGGGGAGGAGAAGGGGCGTTCGGAGAGCAGTACTTC. Translating gives CASGGGEGAFGEQYF.

The V call is TRBV10-3, the J call TRBJ2-2; 10 positions agree with TRBD1. Germline V gene sequence: CDR1 ENHRY, CDR2 SYGVKD. With 4 bases clipped from V and 1 base from J, the junction kept 0 bases outside the gene matches. The CDR3 is 15 amino acids. As DNA, the CDR3 is TGTGCCATCAGTGGGACAGGGGGGAACACCGGGGAGCTGTTTTTT. Translated, it gives CAISGTGGNTGELFF.

The rearrangement links TRBV28 to TRBJ2-1, with 12 bases fitting TRBD2. V trimming: 4 bases; J trimming: 7 bases; junction bases outside the gene matches: 8. This CDR3 region has 16 residues. Germline CDR1 and CDR2: MDHEN and SYDVKM. CDR3 amino acids: CASSSPLAGGRNEQFF. DNA for the CDR3: TGTGCCAGCAGTTCCCCACTAGCGGGAGGCAGGAATGAGCAGTTCTTC.

For the CDR3, the DNA is TGTGCCAGCAATAAAGCGGGAGGACCTGCCTACGAGCAGTACTTC. This gives the protein CASNKAGGPAYEQYF. The chain has TRBV28 and TRBJ2-7; the match to TRBD2 covers 9 bases. The V segment lost 7 bases and the J segment 2 bases; nucleotides outside the gene matches: 9. Germline V gene lookup returns CDR1 MDHEN and CDR2 SYDVKM. CDR3 length: 15 amino acids.

The chain employs TRBV28 and TRBJ1-5; D unclear. The CDR3 has 15 amino acids. Trimming stripped 6 bases from V and 3 bases from J, with 15 bases between. Germline V gene lookup returns CDR1 MDHEN and CDR2 SYDVKM. CDR3 sequence: CASRAEGGLNQPQHF. CDR3 DNA sequence: TGTGCCAGCAGGGCAGAGGGCGGACTCAATCAGCCCCAGCATTTT.